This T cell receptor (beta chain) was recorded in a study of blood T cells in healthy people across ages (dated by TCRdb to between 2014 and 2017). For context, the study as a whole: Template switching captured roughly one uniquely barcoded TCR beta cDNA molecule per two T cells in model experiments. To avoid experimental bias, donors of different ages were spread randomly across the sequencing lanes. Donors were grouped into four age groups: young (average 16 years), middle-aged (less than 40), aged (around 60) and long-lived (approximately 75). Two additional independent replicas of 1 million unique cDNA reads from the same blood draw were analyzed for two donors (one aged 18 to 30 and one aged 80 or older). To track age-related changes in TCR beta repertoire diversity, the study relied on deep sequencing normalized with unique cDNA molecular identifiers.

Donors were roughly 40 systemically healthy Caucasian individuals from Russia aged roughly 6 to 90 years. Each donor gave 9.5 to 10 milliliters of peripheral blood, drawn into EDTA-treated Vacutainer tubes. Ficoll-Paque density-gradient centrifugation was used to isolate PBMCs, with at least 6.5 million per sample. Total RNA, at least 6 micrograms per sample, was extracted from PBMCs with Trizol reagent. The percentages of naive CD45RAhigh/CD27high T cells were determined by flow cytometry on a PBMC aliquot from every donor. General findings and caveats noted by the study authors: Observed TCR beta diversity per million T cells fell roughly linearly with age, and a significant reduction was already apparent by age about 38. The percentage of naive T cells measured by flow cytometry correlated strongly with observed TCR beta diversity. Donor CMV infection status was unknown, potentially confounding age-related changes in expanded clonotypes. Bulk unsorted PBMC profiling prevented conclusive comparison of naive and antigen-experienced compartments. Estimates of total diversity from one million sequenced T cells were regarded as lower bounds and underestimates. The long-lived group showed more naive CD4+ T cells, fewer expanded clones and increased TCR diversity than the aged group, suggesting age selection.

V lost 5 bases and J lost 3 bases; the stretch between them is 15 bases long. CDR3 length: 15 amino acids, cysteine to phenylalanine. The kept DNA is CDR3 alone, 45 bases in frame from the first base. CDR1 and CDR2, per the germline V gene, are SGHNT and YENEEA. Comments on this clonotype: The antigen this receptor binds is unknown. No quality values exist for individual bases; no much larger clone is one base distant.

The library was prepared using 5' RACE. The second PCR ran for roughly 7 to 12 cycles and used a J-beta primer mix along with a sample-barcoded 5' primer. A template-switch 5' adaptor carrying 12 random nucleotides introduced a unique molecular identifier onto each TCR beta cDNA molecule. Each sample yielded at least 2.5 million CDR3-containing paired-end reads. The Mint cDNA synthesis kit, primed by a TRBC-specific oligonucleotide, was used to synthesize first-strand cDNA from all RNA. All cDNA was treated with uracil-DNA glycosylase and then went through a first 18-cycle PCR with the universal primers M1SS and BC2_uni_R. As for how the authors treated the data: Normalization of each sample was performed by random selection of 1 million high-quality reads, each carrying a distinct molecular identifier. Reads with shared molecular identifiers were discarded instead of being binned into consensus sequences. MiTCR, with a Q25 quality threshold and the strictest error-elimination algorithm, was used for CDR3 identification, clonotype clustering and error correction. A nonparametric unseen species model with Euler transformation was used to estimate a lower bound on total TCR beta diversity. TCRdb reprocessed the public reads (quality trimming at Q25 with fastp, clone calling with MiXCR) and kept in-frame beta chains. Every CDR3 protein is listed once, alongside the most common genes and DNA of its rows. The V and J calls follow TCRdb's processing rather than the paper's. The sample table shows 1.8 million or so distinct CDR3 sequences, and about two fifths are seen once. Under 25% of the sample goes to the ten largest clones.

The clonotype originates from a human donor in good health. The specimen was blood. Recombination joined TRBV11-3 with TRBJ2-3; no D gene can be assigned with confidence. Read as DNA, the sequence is TGTGCCAGCAGCCAAGGGTTTGCATCGACAGATACGCAGTATTTT. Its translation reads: CASSQGFASTDTQYF.